The T cell receptor (beta chain) under discussion was sequenced for a study of T-cell memory formation after mild COVID-19. TCRdb re-called the 5' RACE reads with MiXCR, one entry per CDR3 protein. The data contain 380,000 or so distinct CDR3 sequences, approximately 14% of them singletons. This CDR3 has 15 amino acids. CDR1 and CDR2 (germline): SNHLY, FYNNEI. V lost 3 bases, J lost 4 bases, and 5 bases stayed unmatched. The sequence was collected from a man aged 18-30 years who had mild COVID-19 (a few samples of this study predate the infection). Cell type and time point are not known. Sequencing used PBMCs or a T cell subset sorted from them (not recorded which). This sequence joins TRBV2 and TRBJ2-1, with 8 positions matching TRBD2. The CDR3 sequence: CASSDVAGIYNEQFF. In DNA, the CDR3 is TGTGCCAGCAGTGATGTAGCGGGGATATACAATGAGCAGTTCTTC. The variable domain in full, completed from reference TRBV2 and TRBJ2-1, reads EPEVTQTPSHQVTQMGQEVILRCVPISNHLYFYWYRQILGQKVEFLVSFYNNEISEKSEIFDDQFSVERPDGSNFTLKIRSTKLEDSAMYFCASSDVAGIYNEQFFGPGTRLTVL.